The rows below give T cell receptor beta chains drawn from one sample of a study of shared clonotypes between healthy human individuals. Profiled with immunoSEQ multiplex PCR; TCRdb holds only in-frame clones, not every one. Of about 2 million clones in the sample, roughly 94% are singletons; the top ten hold 0.1% to 0.15%. The sequenced material came from naive CD4+ T cells sorted from blood. These receptors came from a man aged 18 to 35 in good health. The CDR3 runs from the conserved cysteine through the conserved F or W. A D gene is named only where the DNA matches it firmly. For some rows the clone size is stated as once, few or many, or as a class when expanded; others skip it.

size	V	J	D	DNA	CDR3
NA	TRBV29-1	TRBJ2-2	TRBD1	TGCAGCGTTGAACGCGGGACAGGGCAAAAGGCCGGGGAGCTGTTTTTT	CSVERGTGQKAGELFF
NA	TRBV20-1	TRBJ2-3	NA	TGCAGTGCTCGGGACCTGGATACGCAGTATTTT	CSARDLDTQYF
NA	TRBV2	TRBJ2-7	TRBD2	TGTGCCAGCAGTGAAGATGGTAGCGGGGGCTACGAGCAGTACTTC	CASSEDGSGGYEQYF
once	TRBV5-6	TRBJ2-7	TRBD2	TGTGCCAGCACCCCCGGGGCTAGCGGGCTGAGCTCCTACGAGCAGTACTTC	CASTPGASGLSSYEQYF
NA	TRBV4-3	TRBJ1-4	NA	TGCGCCAGCAGCCAAGATTTCCGGTTGCTTGAAAAACTGTTTTTT	CASSQDFRLLEKLFF
NA	TRBV7-9	TRBJ2-5	TRBD2	TGTGCCAGCAGCCGACTAGCAGGGGAGACCCAGTACTTC	CASSRLAGETQYF
NA	TRBV9	TRBJ2-1	TRBD2	TGTGCCAGCAGCAAGACTAGCGGATCCTACAATGAGCAGTTCTTC	CASSKTSGSYNEQFF
NA	TRBV19	TRBJ2-7	NA	TGTGCCAGTAGTAGCCTCTTCGGGGACGAGCAGTACTTC	CASSSLFGDEQYF
NA	TRBV18	TRBJ1-5	NA	TGTGCCAGCTCATCAGACGGAAGCAATCAGCCCCAGCATTTT	CASSSDGSNQPQHF
NA	TRBV27	TRBJ1-2	NA	TGTGCCAGCAGTTTAGAAGGCGGGGGCCTCTATGGCTACACCTTC	CASSLEGGGLYGYTF
NA	TRBV5-5	TRBJ1-6	NA	TGTGCCAGCAGCTCCCCCACGACGATTAATTCACCCCTCCACTTT	CASSSPTTINSPLHF
NA	TRBV30	TRBJ1-1	NA	TGTGCCTGGAGTGTACGAGAGGGCACTGAAGCTTTCTTT	CAWSVREGTEAFF
NA	TRBV2	TRBJ2-7	NA	TGTGCCAGCATCTCACCCGCGGGGAACTACGAGCAGTACTTC	CASISPAGNYEQYF
NA	TRBV7-6	TRBJ2-3	NA	TGTGCCAGCAGCTTAGCGCTAGGAGGAGGGAGTGATACGCAGTATTTT	CASSLALGGGSDTQYF
NA	TRBV5-1	TRBJ2-5	NA	TGCGCCAGCAGCCCGCGGTGGGGCGGAGAGACCCAGTACTTC	CASSPRWGGETQYF
NA	TRBV30	TRBJ1-4	NA	TGTGCCTGGAGTCTTGGAGGTCTCCAACTGTTTTTT	CAWSLGGLQLFF
NA	TRBV4-1	TRBJ2-7	NA	TGCGCCAGCAGCCAAGTTTGGGCCGGAGCCTACGAGCAGTACTTC	CASSQVWAGAYEQYF
NA	TRBV28	TRBJ2-3	NA	NA	CCASSFRVADTQYF
NA	TRBV30	TRBJ1-6	TRBD1	TGTGCCTGGAGGGATCCCGGACAGGGGTCACCCCTCCACTTT	CAWRDPGQGSPLHF
NA	TRBV6-1	TRBJ1-2	TRBD1	TGTGCCAGCAGCACAACAGGGGACGGGAACTATGGCTACACCTTC	CASSTTGDGNYGYTF
NA	TRBV6-1	TRBJ1-6	NA	TGTGCCAGCAGTGGAGATACCGGGACAAGAAAAAATTCACCCCTCCACTTT	CASSGDTGTRKNSPLHF
once	TRBV30	TRBJ2-4	NA	TGTGCCTGGAGTATCGGGGGATACATTCAGTACTTC	CAWSIGGYIQYF